This TCR beta chain was identified in a study of long-term antiretroviral therapy in people with HIV. Germline values: CDR1 KGHSH, CDR2 LQKENI. V gave up 3 bases and J gave up 0 bases, with 11 bases separating them. This CDR3 contains 15 residues. An immunoSEQ assay, version v3.0, was performed at survey level. Sequenced by immunoSEQ multiplex PCR; TCRdb stores in-frame clones only, minus some. The table includes roughly 30,000 clones, about 83% detected once. This specimen was unsorted PBMCs, taken 4.8 to 5 years after starting antiretroviral therapy. The V gene is TRBV18, the J gene TRBJ1-2; D is perhaps TRBD1 (6 bases). The TCR comes from a man between 35 and 55 years old with HIV. The CDR3 sequence is CASSPLDSPNYGYTF. The DNA for the CDR3 is TGTGCCAGCTCACCCCTGGACAGCCCTAACTATGGCTACACCTTC.